Below are 30 T cell receptor beta chains sequenced from a single sample in a study of diagnostic markers for celiac disease. After re-calling the reads, TCRdb lists one entry per CDR3 protein, DNA absent. Its table records just over 750 distinct CDR3 sequences. Sequenced input: either unsorted cells or a sorted T cell fraction (not recorded which). The receptors derive from a human donor. This table probably holds off-target reads from a library built for another chain.

The genes are TRBV5-4 and TRBJ1-2; no DNA is available, so the TRBD1 call from TCRdb remains unchecked. Germline CDR1 SGHNT, CDR2 YYREEE (reference sequence). This CDR3 has 13 amino acids. The CDR3 loop reads CASSFGPGYGYTF.

This clonotype is labeled medium-sized based on frequency. The chain has TRBV5-1 and TRBJ1-5; TCRdb indicates TRBD1, and absent DNA this call remains unverified. This CDR3 is built from 17 residues. Germline assignment: CDR1 SGHRS and CDR2 YFSETQ. The CDR3 loop is CASSPEVATGRNQPQHF.

This clonotype is classed as medium-sized by frequency. The chain couples TRBV6-1 to TRBJ2-2. CDR1 is MNHNS and CDR2 is SASEGT in the germline V gene. The CDR3 contains 13 residues. CDR3: CASQGVNTGELFF.

V is TRBV2 and J is TRBJ1-1. The CDR3 is 13 residues long. Germline V gives CDR1 SNHLY, CDR2 FYNNEI. CDR3 protein: CASSDSLNTEAFF.

By frequency, this clonotype is medium-sized (0.01 to 0.1%). This chain connects TRBV5-1 to TRBJ2-7; TCRdb gives TRBD1 as the D gene, but with no DNA this cannot be confirmed. There are 15 residues in the CDR3. Germline CDR1 SGHRS, CDR2 YFSETQ. Here the CDR3 reads CASSQGQGNVYEQYF.

This chain connects TRBV30 to TRBJ2-1; the D gene TCRdb calls, TRBD1, cannot be checked with no DNA. Germline CDR1 reads GTSNPN; CDR2 reads SVGIG (reference sequence). The CDR3 loop spans 14 amino acids. The CDR3: CAWSVLSRGNEQFF. Variable domain in full (rest from reference TRBV30 and TRBJ2-1): SQTIHQWPATLVQPVGSPLSLECTVEGTSNPNLYWYRQAAGRGLQLLFYSVGIGQISSEVPQNLSASRPQDRQFILSSKKLLLSDSGFYLCAWSVLSRGNEQFFGPGTRLTVL.

This clonotype is classed as medium-sized by frequency. V is TRBV19 and J is TRBJ1-1. Germline V gives CDR1 LNHDA, CDR2 SQIVND (reference sequence). CDR3 length equals 13 residues. CDR3 protein: CASSSYRNTEAFF. Full variable domain (missing parts from reference TRBV19 and TRBJ1-1): DGGITQSPKYLFRKEGQNVTLSCEQNLNHDAMYWYRQDPGQGLRLIYYSQIVNDFQKGDIAEGYSVSREKKESFPLTVTSAQKNPTAFYLCASSSYRNTEAFFGQGTRLTVV.

The rearrangement uses TRBV12-3 or TRBV12-4 and TRBJ1-2; TCRdb proposes TRBD1, but this gene call is untestable without DNA. The length of the CDR3 is 12 residues. CDR3 residues: CAGQGALYGYTF.

This clonotype shows up as large (0.1 to 1%) by frequency. The chain combines TRBV12-3 or TRBV12-4 with TRBJ1-1. CDR3 length equals 13 residues. CDR3 region: CASSFTPNTEAFF.

The V and J genes are TRBV10-3 and TRBJ2-5; the D gene TCRdb calls, TRBD1, cannot be checked with no DNA. The V gene's germline CDR1 is ENHRY and CDR2 SYGVKD. CDR3 length: 13 amino acids. The CDR3 sequence is CAISRDNQETQYF.

This clonotype counts as medium-sized by frequency. This chain links TRBV5-1 with TRBJ2-7; the D call of TRBD2 rests on TCRdb alone, since no DNA is present to check it. Germline V gives CDR1 SGHRS, CDR2 YFSETQ. CDR3 size: 13 residues. The CDR3 spells CATRLAPAYEQYF.

The V gene is TRBV7-2, the J gene TRBJ2-2; as DNA is missing, the TRBD1 call by TCRdb cannot be tested. CDR3 length: 15 residues. Germline assignment: CDR1 SGHTA and CDR2 FQGNSA. The CDR3 loop is CASSLSGGASGELFF.

The J gene is TRBJ2-1, the V gene TRBV28; with no DNA, the TCRdb D assignment of TRBD1 cannot be verified. The CDR3 contains 16 residues. Germline CDR1 MDHEN, CDR2 SYDVKM. CDR3 in amino acids: CASTTLGDGPYNEQFF.

This clonotype registers medium-sized (0.01 to 0.1%) by frequency. The chain combines TRBV20-1 with TRBJ1-3; TCRdb gives TRBD1 as the D gene, but with no DNA this cannot be confirmed. The CDR3 spans 14 residues. The V gene's germline CDR1 is DFQATT and CDR2 SNEGSKA (reference sequence). The CDR3 loop is CSASSPGIENTIYF.

The J gene is TRBJ2-3, the V gene TRBV7-8; TCRdb returns TRBD1, unconfirmable since there is no DNA. Germline CDR1 is SGHVS and CDR2 is FQNEAQ. This CDR3 comprises 12 residues. CDR3 protein: CASSPGADTQYF.

This clonotype is called medium-sized (0.01 to 0.1%) based on its frequency. The chain uses TRBV20-1 and TRBJ2-7; as DNA is missing, the TRBD1 call by TCRdb cannot be tested. This CDR3 region has 13 residues. CDR1 and CDR2 (germline): DFQATT, SNEGSKA (reference sequence). The CDR3 here is CSVGQVVTYEQYF.

This sequence joins TRBV6-6 and TRBJ1-2; TCRdb reports TRBD1, a call that lacks DNA to check it against. CDR1 and CDR2 (germline): MNHNY, SVGAGI (reference sequence). This CDR3 comprises 16 residues. The chain's CDR3 is CASSPHRDSSNYGYTF.

By frequency, this clonotype is medium-sized (0.01 to 0.1%). This CDR3 is CASSRRGGLDNEQFF. The rearrangement uses TRBV6-2 or TRBV6-3 and TRBJ2-1; TCRdb reports TRBD2, a call that lacks DNA to check it against. Germline values: CDR1 MNHEY, CDR2 SVGEGT. CDR3 length: 15 residues.

By frequency, this clonotype is medium-sized (0.01 to 0.1%). The V gene is TRBV6-1, the J gene TRBJ1-1; TCRdb gives TRBD1 as the D gene, but with no DNA this cannot be confirmed. The germline V gene has CDR1 MNHNS and CDR2 SASEGT. The CDR3 is 14 amino acids. CDR3 in amino acids: CASSASSGWTEAFF.

V gene TRBV3-1 combines with J gene TRBJ2-7. The CDR3 sequence is 12 residues long. Germline CDR1 reads LGHDT; CDR2 reads YNNKEL (reference sequence). The chain's CDR3 is CASSQANYEQYF.

The chain couples TRBV6-6 to TRBJ1-2. The CDR3 extends over 15 amino acids. Germline lookup yields CDR1 MNHNY and CDR2 SVGAGI (reference sequence). CDR3: CASSPPTTSNYGYTF.

The gene calls are TRBV20-1 and TRBJ2-3; with no DNA, the TCRdb D assignment of TRBD1 cannot be verified. The CDR3 totals 12 residues. The germline gives CDR1 DFQATT, CDR2 SNEGSKA (reference sequence). CDR3 sequence reads: CSAPEMPNTQYF.

This clonotype is classed as hyperexpanded (1% or more) by frequency. J is TRBJ2-2 and V is TRBV11-3; TCRdb returns TRBD1, unconfirmable since there is no DNA. The germline gives CDR1 SGHNT, CDR2 YENEEA. The CDR3 totals 14 residues. CDR3 in amino acids: CASSRTGDTGELFF. Complete variable domain (other parts from reference TRBV11-3 and TRBJ2-2): EAGVVQSPRYKIIEKKQPVAFWCNPISGHNTLYWYLQNLGQGPELLIRYENEEAVDDSQLPKDRFSAERLKGVDSTLKIQPAELGDSAVYLCASSRTGDTGELFFGEGSRLTVL.

The rearrangement joins TRBV18 to TRBJ1-1. The CDR3 has 15 amino acids. The germline gives CDR1 KGHSH, CDR2 LQKENI. The CDR3 is CASSPGQRRNTEAFF.

This clonotype shows up as medium-sized by frequency. V and J are TRBV6-5 and TRBJ1-4; TCRdb names TRBD1, which stays unverified in the absence of DNA. This CDR3 has 16 residues. The germline V gene has CDR1 MNHEY and CDR2 SVGAGI. CDR3 sequence reads: CASSRRAGTANEKLFF.

Frequency places this clonotype as medium-sized. The rearrangement uses TRBV10-3 and TRBJ1-6; TCRdb's D call, TRBD1, is unchecked because there is no DNA. The CDR3 contains 13 residues. Germline-derived CDR1 and CDR2 are ENHRY and SYGVKD. CDR3 in amino acids: CAIRGTENSPLHF.

By frequency, this clonotype is medium-sized. The chain is built from TRBV27 and TRBJ1-1; the D call from TCRdb, TRBD1, cannot be confirmed without DNA. The CDR3 contains 15 residues. CDR1 and CDR2 from the germline V gene are MNHEY and SMNVEV (reference sequence). CDR3: CASSTKTGTDTEAFF.

This chain links TRBV11-3 with TRBJ2-3. This CDR3 has 13 residues. The germline gives CDR1 SGHNT, CDR2 YENEEA. This chain's CDR3 is CASSLPDRDTQYF.

Its frequency marks this clonotype as large. The CDR3 is CASSSVGGYTF. This chain uses TRBV12-3 or TRBV12-4 with TRBJ1-2. This CDR3 has 11 amino acids.

The chain links TRBV12-3 or TRBV12-4 to TRBJ2-5; the D gene TCRdb calls, TRBD1, cannot be checked with no DNA. CDR3 length equals 16 residues. CDR3 residues: CASSFPNHRGIKTQYF.